This TCR beta chain was identified in a study of CD8 T cells in Susac syndrome. Study conclusions and caveats: None of the CD4+ T cell repertoires in Susac syndrome showed clonal expansion.

The germline V gene has CDR1 KGHSH and CDR2 LQKENI. V was pared by 0 bases and J by 0 bases, with 6 bases of the junction left unmatched. This CDR3 is built from 17 residues. Turning to this clonotype: What it binds is not known.

After extraction with the RNeasy kit, about 0.45 to 1 ug of the RNA was reverse transcribed using random hexamers. immunoSEQ multiplex PCR amplified TCR beta CDR3 across 54 Vbeta, 13 Jbeta. TCRdb ran MiXCR on the immunoSEQ multiplex PCR reads and lists one entry per CDR3 protein. Of about 170,000 distinct CDR3 sequences listed, 90% to 96% were seen once; the top ten hold less than 0.15%. V gene TRBV18 combines with J gene TRBJ2-3; TRBD2 agrees at 7 bases. This sequence was found in a human donor with Susac syndrome. The sample comprised CD4+ T cells from PBMCs. The CDR3 protein is CASSPPSAGRSTDTQYF. The CDR3 DNA sequence: TGTGCCAGCTCACCACCGTCAGCGGGAAGAAGCACAGATACGCAGTATTTT. Supplemented by reference TRBV18 and TRBJ2-3, the full variable domain reads NAGVMQNPRHLVRRRGQEARLRCSPMKGHSHVYWYRQLPEEGLKFMVYLQKENIIDESGMPKERFSAEFPKEGPSILRIQQVVRGDSAAYFCASSPPSAGRSTDTQYFGPGTRLTVL.